These 29 T cell receptor beta chains were sequenced from one sample in a study of blood T cell repertoires in COVID-19 (dated by TCRdb to about 2020). The library was prepared using the immunoSEQ multiplex PCR assay. The table was pulled from immuneACCESS by TCRdb, which kept in-frame rearrangements only. Such tables lose some clones; where checked, under half of the loss comes from unresolved V genes, and the rest has no known cause. For this sample there are about 120,000 clones; approximately 74% appear just once. The top ten hold more than 5% of the sample. The source material was peripheral blood. The receptors shown here come from a man in his sixties with acute or convalescent COVID-19.

This clone has just a few counts. The chain couples TRBV20-1 to TRBJ1-1; no clear D gene. CDR3 length: 11 amino acids. Germline CDR1 DFQATT, CDR2 SNEGSKA (reference sequence). The CDR3 is CRSASGGRAFF. The CDR3 DNA reads as TGCAGGTCAGCCTCGGGAGGGAGAGCTTTCTTT.

J is TRBJ2-3 and V is TRBV3-1 (or the pseudogene TRBV3-2), with 8 nucleotides matching TRBD2. Germline loops: CDR1 LGHDT, CDR2 YNNKEL (reference sequence). The CDR3 is 16 amino acids. V lost 0 bases and J lost 5; bases outside the gene matches: 7. CDR3 region: CASSQDRRGGKDTQYF. CDR3 nucleotide sequence: TGTGCCAGCAGCCAAGATCGGCGCGGGGGGAAAGATACGCAGTATTTT.

The V gene is TRBV23-1, the J gene TRBJ2-2; TRBD2 matches 10 bases. TRBV23-1 is placed among ORFs of uncertain function. J was trimmed by 7 bases and V by 4 bases; bases with no gene match: 9. This CDR3 contains 16 residues. CDR3 in DNA: TGCGCCAGCAGTCGAACCCTAGCGGGAGAGGACGGGGAGCTGTTTTTT. It is translated as CASSRTLAGEDGELFF.

V usage is TRBV5-6 and J usage is TRBJ1-2; D is uncertain. Germline CDR1 SGHDT, CDR2 YYEEEE. V was cut by 4 bases and J by 13 bases, with 20 bases left in between. This CDR3 has 13 residues. Here the CDR3 DNA reads TGTGCCAGCAGCCGTAACCGGGAGGGCGCGACCACCTTC. This gives the protein CASSRNREGATTF.

This clone was seen a single time. This sequence joins TRBV6-5 and TRBJ1-1; D not resolved. V lost 6 bases, J lost 1 base, and 12 bases lay in between. The CDR3 is 14 residues long. The germline V gene encodes CDR1 MNHEY and CDR2 SVGAGI. CDR3: CASRPRRENTEAFF. CDR3 nucleotide sequence: TGTGCCAGCAGGCCCCGGAGGGAGAACACTGAAGCTTTCTTT.

This rearrangement joins TRBV6-5 to TRBJ1-2, with 8 bases identical to TRBD1. V lost 6 bases, J lost 9 bases, and 12 bases stayed unmatched. The germline CDR1 and CDR2 sequences are MNHEY and SVGAGI. The CDR3 length is 14 residues. The DNA for the CDR3 is TGTGCCAGCAGACCCCGAACAGGGGGGCAACGCTACACCTTC. It yields the protein CASRPRTGGQRYTF.

The chain has TRBV6-6 and TRBJ2-2; possibly TRBD2 for D (5 bases). The CDR3 runs 18 residues. Germline CDR1 MNHNY, CDR2 SVGAGI (reference sequence). The V gene lost 5 bases and the J gene lost 1 base, with 20 bases spanning the gap. CDR3 sequence reads: CASSQPGSGVGNTGELFF. The CDR3 DNA is TGTGCCAGCAGTCAACCGGGGAGTGGGGTGGGGAACACCGGGGAGCTGTTTTTT.

This clone turned up a few times. The rearrangement links TRBV7-6 to TRBJ1-3, with no clear D. V shed 3 bases and J shed 4 bases, with 10 bases lying between them. The CDR3 consists of 14 residues. Germline-derived CDR1 and CDR2 are SGHVS and FNYEAQ. The CDR3 here is CASSLRDSGNTIYF. CDR3 coding DNA: TGTGCCAGCAGCTTGCGGGATTCAGGAAACACCATATATTTT. Complete variable domain (other parts from reference TRBV7-6 and TRBJ1-3): GAGVSQSPRYKVTKRGQDVALRCDPISGHVSLYWYRQALGQGPEFLTYFNYEAQQDKSGLPNDRFSAERPEGSISTLTIQRTEQRDSAMYRCASSLRDSGNTIYFGEGSWLTVV.

The chain employs TRBV6-1 and TRBJ2-7, with TRBD2 as a possible D gene (5 bases). The V end was cut by 2 bases, the J end by 3 bases, with 14 bases between. The germline gives CDR1 MNHNS, CDR2 SASEGT. The CDR3 length is 15 residues. The CDR3 nucleotides are TGTGCCAGCAGTGAAAGTTATAGTCGGGGCTACGAGCAGTACTTC. It encodes CASSESYSRGYEQYF.

This clone was counted only a few times. CDR3 region: CASSPGQGGFDEAFF. DNA of the CDR3: TGTGCCAGCAGCCCCGGTCAGGGGGGATTTGATGAAGCTTTCTTT. J is TRBJ1-1 and V is TRBV7-9, with 7 bases aligning to TRBD1. The CDR3 is made up of 15 amino acids. CDR1 and CDR2 from the germline V gene are SEHNR and FQNEAQ (reference sequence). The trim removed 5 bases at V and 7 bases at J, leaving 13 bases unmatched.

This chain uses TRBV19 with TRBJ2-4, with 11 bases aligning to TRBD2. V lost 4 bases and J lost 0; bases outside the gene matches: 8. The CDR3 loop spans 18 amino acids. Germline CDR1 and CDR2: LNHDA and SQIVND (reference sequence). The CDR3 nucleotides read TGTGCCAGTAGTACCCTAGCGGGGGGAAACATAGCCAAAAACATTCAGTACTTC. This codes for CASSTLAGGNIAKNIQYF. The entire variable domain, with the rest obtained from reference TRBV19 and TRBJ2-4, is as follows: DGGITQSPKYLFRKEGQNVTLSCEQNLNHDAMYWYRQDPGQGLRLIYYSQIVNDFQKGDIAEGYSVSREKKESFPLTVTSAQKNPTAFYLCASSTLAGGNIAKNIQYFGAGTRLSVL.

This clone has more than one count but fewer than ten. The chain combines TRBV27 with TRBJ1-5; D is uncertain. Germline CDR1 is MNHEY and CDR2 is SMNVEV (reference sequence). The CDR3 is made up of 15 amino acids. Between the trimmed V and J ends, which lost 8 bases and 1 base, there was a span of 15 bases. CDR3 in amino acids: CASSLYGLSNQPQHF. CDR3 bases: TGTGCCAGCTCCCTGTACGGGTTAAGCAATCAGCCCCAGCATTTT.

This clone was detected only once. This chain links TRBV5-6 with TRBJ1-2, with D possibly matching TRBD1 (6 bases). Germline CDR1 is SGHDT and CDR2 is YYEEEE. The CDR3 runs 14 residues. V was shortened by 4 bases and J by 0 bases, with 10 bases between the two germline ends. CDR3 residues: CASSVDRSNYGYTF. As DNA, the CDR3 is TGTGCCAGCAGCGTGGACAGATCTAACTATGGCTACACCTTC.

Only one count was recorded for this clone. The gene calls are TRBV6-5 and TRBJ2-7, with 10 bases that match TRBD1. V shed 2 bases and J 6 bases; nucleotides not matched to a gene: 4. The germline gives CDR1 MNHEY, CDR2 SVGAGI. The CDR3 has 14 amino acids. The CDR3 spells CASSYGQGGVEQYF. In DNA, the CDR3 is TGTGCCAGCAGTTACGGACAGGGGGGTGTCGAGCAGTACTTC.

V is TRBV19 and J is TRBJ2-5; tentative D call: TRBD2 (6 bases). Germline assignment: CDR1 LNHDA and CDR2 SQIVND (reference sequence). Trimming cost V 4 bases and J 0 bases, with 9 bases left between them. This CDR3 is built from 14 residues. The CDR3 DNA sequence: TGTGCCAGTAGTACCGGGGGTTACCAAGAGACCCAGTACTTC. Amino acids: CASSTGGYQETQYF. Based on the CDR3 plus reference TRBV19 and TRBJ2-5, the full variable domain is DGGITQSPKYLFRKEGQNVTLSCEQNLNHDAMYWYRQDPGQGLRLIYYSQIVNDFQKGDIAEGYSVSREKKESFPLTVTSAQKNPTAFYLCASSTGGYQETQYFGPGTRLLVL.

The chain combines TRBV12-5 with TRBJ1-1; D ambiguous. CDR3 length equals 12 residues. V was trimmed by 4 bases and J by 8 bases, leaving 11 bases between them. Germline loops: CDR1 LGHNT, CDR2 FRNRAP. CDR3 sequence reads: CASGSSRREAFF. The DNA of the CDR3 is TGTGCTAGTGGTTCGTCGAGGAGGGAAGCTTTCTTT. Variable domain in full (rest from reference TRBV12-5 and TRBJ1-1): DARVTQTPRHKVTEMGQEVTMRCQPILGHNTVFWYRQTMMQGLELLAYFRNRAPLDDSGMPKDRFSAEMPDATLATLKIQPSEPRDSAVYFCASGSSRREAFFGQGTRLTVV.

CDR3 nucleotides: TGTGCCACCAGCAGAATGAACAGGAGGAACACTGAAGCTTTCTTT. This sequence encodes CATSRMNRRNTEAFF. This chain uses TRBV15 with TRBJ1-1; D may be TRBD1 (5 bases). The germline V gene encodes CDR1 LNHNV and CDR2 YYDKDF (reference sequence). The CDR3 covers 15 residues. V was shortened by 2 bases and J by 1 base, with 11 bases between the two germline ends.

This rearrangement joins TRBV2 to TRBJ1-5; the D gene is possibly TRBD1 (6 bases). This CDR3 region has 14 residues. V was cut by 7 bases and J by 0 bases, with 10 bases left in between. CDR1 and CDR2 (germline): SNHLY, FYNNEI. The CDR3 sequence is CASTRGYSNQPQHF. CDR3 bases: TGTGCCAGCACCAGGGGCTATAGCAATCAGCCCCAGCATTTT.

This clone was seen a handful of times. This chain links TRBV14 with TRBJ1-2, with D unresolved. The V and J ends lost 1 base and 3 bases respectively, with 12 bases between them. Germline V CDR1 and CDR2: SGHDN, FVKESK. The CDR3 length is 15 residues. The CDR3 coding sequence is TGTGCCAGCAGCCAAGCGGGAGTACCATACTATGGCTACACCTTC. Its protein product is CASSQAGVPYYGYTF.

In DNA, the CDR3 is TGTGCCAGCGGACAGGGAGGGAACTCCTACAATGAGCAGTTCTTC. It yields the protein CASGQGGNSYNEQFF. The gene calls are TRBV2 and TRBJ2-1; D possibly corresponds to TRBD1 (8 bases). Trimming pared 8 bases from V and 0 bases from J, leaving 14 bases between. The CDR3 covers 15 residues. In germline, CDR1 is SNHLY, CDR2 FYNNEI.

The sample holds one count of this clone. The rearrangement uses TRBV11-2 and TRBJ1-6, with D perhaps TRBD1 (5 bases). The CDR3 consists of 15 residues. V lost 5 bases, J lost 5 bases, and 13 bases lay in between. Germline-derived CDR1 and CDR2 are SGHAT and FQNNGV. This chain's CDR3 is CASSLNLQDNSPLHF. Here the CDR3 DNA reads TGTGCCAGCAGCCTCAACTTACAGGATAATTCACCCCTCCACTTT.

This clone was observed a handful of times. The chain is built from TRBV11-3 and TRBJ1-1; 8 nucleotides align to TRBD1. Germline CDR1 reads SGHNT; CDR2 reads YENEEA. The CDR3 extends over 15 amino acids. Unmatched junction bases numbered 5, after V lost 5 bases and J lost 0 bases. The CDR3 DNA is TGTGCCAGCAGCGGCCGACAGGGGCTGAACACTGAAGCTTTCTTT. Its protein is CASSGRQGLNTEAFF.

This chain uses TRBV5-1 with TRBJ2-2; D possibly corresponds to TRBD2 (6 bases). V lost 4 bases to trimming and J lost 3 bases, with 16 bases between them. Germline V gene sequence: CDR1 SGHRS, CDR2 YFSETQ. There are 16 residues in the CDR3. CDR3 sequence (DNA): TGCGCCAGCAGCGTGCCGGGCGGGACGTACACCGGGGAGCTGTTTTTT. Translation gives CASSVPGGTYTGELFF.

The chain couples TRBV7-9 to TRBJ1-1, with D unclear. This CDR3 contains 14 residues. Trimming took off 5 bases at V and 1 base at J, with 11 bases between the two ends. Germline lookup yields CDR1 SEHNR and CDR2 FQNEAQ (reference sequence). This chain's CDR3 is CASSARRGNTEAFF. CDR3 bases: TGTGCCAGCAGCGCCCGGCGGGGGAACACTGAAGCTTTCTTT. The full variable domain, with the rest looked up from reference TRBV7-9 and TRBJ1-1, is DTGVSQNPRHKITKRGQNVTFRCDPISEHNRLYWYRQTLGQGPEFLTYFQNEAQLEKSRLLSDRFSAERPKGSFSTLEIQRTEQGDSAMYLCASSARRGNTEAFFGQGTRLTVV.

This clone was seen only a few times. V usage is TRBV9 and J usage is TRBJ2-3, with 10 bases that match TRBD1. The CDR3 totals 16 residues. Germline CDR1 and CDR2: SGDLS and YYNGEE. The V segment lost 4 bases and the J segment 5 bases; nucleotides outside the gene matches: 10. CDR3 protein: CASSPDGTGAGDTQYF. For the CDR3, the DNA is TGTGCCAGCAGCCCAGACGGGACAGGGGCTGGAGATACGCAGTATTTT.

The rearrangement joins TRBV19 to TRBJ2-7; D not certain. CDR1 and CDR2 (germline): LNHDA, SQIVND (reference sequence). The CDR3 has 11 amino acids. V shed 5 bases and J shed 12 bases, with 14 bases lying between them. The chain's CDR3 is CASSQSLLWYF. The CDR3 DNA reads TGTGCCAGTAGTCAAAGCCTTCTCTGGTACTTC. The full variable domain, completed using reference TRBV19 and TRBJ2-7, is DGGITQSPKYLFRKEGQNVTLSCEQNLNHDAMYWYRQDPGQGLRLIYYSQIVNDFQKGDIAEGYSVSREKKESFPLTVTSAQKNPTAFYLCASSQSLLWYFGPGTRLTVT.

V and J are TRBV6-4 and TRBJ2-3, with TRBD1 as a possible D gene (5 bases). The V end was cut by 2 bases, the J end by 2 bases, with 5 bases between. The CDR3 runs 13 residues. CDR1 and CDR2 from the germline V gene are MRHNA and SNTAGT. This chain's CDR3 is CASSDGATDTQYF. The CDR3 DNA reads TGTGCCAGCAGTGACGGGGCCACAGATACGCAGTATTTT.

The CDR3 here is CASSPSQGNTGELFF. The CDR3 region has the DNA TGTGCCAGCTCACCTAGTCAGGGGAACACCGGGGAGCTGTTTTTT. V and J are TRBV18 and TRBJ2-2; D is perhaps TRBD1 (5 bases). V was clipped by 3 bases and J by 1 base, with 9 bases between them. The CDR3 sequence is 15 residues long. The germline V gene encodes CDR1 KGHSH and CDR2 LQKENI.

The CDR3 DNA is TGTGCCAGCAGCCCTCGGGACAGCGATACGGGTTTCTTT. Translated: CASSPRDSDTGFF. The chain employs TRBV5-6 and TRBJ1-1; 7 nucleotides align to TRBD1. The V and J ends lost 4 bases and 13 bases, in that order; junction bases with no gene match: 13. The germline V gene encodes CDR1 SGHDT and CDR2 YYEEEE. The CDR3 loop spans 13 amino acids.